These 20 T cell receptor beta chains share one sample of origin, sequenced in a study of cytomegalovirus exposure and HLA in healthy donors. PCR involved 60 Vbeta and 13 Jbeta primers. Produced via immunoSEQ multiplex PCR; TCRdb's table is partial and in-frame only. The table includes some 150,000 clones, 80% to 85% detected once. The sample consisted of PBMCs. These receptors were collected from a male donor in good health and CMV-seronegative.

The chain couples TRBV7-8 to TRBJ2-3; 16 nucleotides align to TRBD2. The CDR3 spans 19 residues. Trimming cost V 5 bases and J 1 base; bases outside gene matches: 9. The germline V gene has CDR1 SGHVS and CDR2 FQNEAQ. DNA of the CDR3: TGTGCCAGCAGCAAAGGGACTAGCGGGAGGGCGTGGGGCACAGATACGCAGTATTTT. This encodes CASSKGTSGRAWGTDTQYF.

This chain links TRBV5-4 with TRBJ2-1; TRBD1 aligns across 8 bases. The CDR3 extends over 15 amino acids. Unmatched junction bases numbered 4, after V lost 3 bases and J lost 2 bases. The germline CDR1 and CDR2 sequences are SGHNT and YYREEE (reference sequence). The CDR3: CASSSGQGPYNEQFF. In DNA, the CDR3 is TGTGCCAGCAGCTCCGGACAGGGCCCCTACAATGAGCAGTTCTTC.

The chain has TRBV28 and TRBJ2-7; D is possibly TRBD1 (6 bases). Germline V gene data show CDR1 as MDHEN and CDR2 as SYDVKM. The CDR3 contains 15 residues. Trimming cost V 7 bases and J 1 base, with 17 bases left between them. CDR3 bases: TGTGCCAGCACTCCCCTTACAGGGCGGTCCTACGAGCAGTACTTC. Protein product: CASTPLTGRSYEQYF.

The chain employs TRBV7-9 and TRBJ1-5; 8 nucleotides align to TRBD1. V was pared by 1 base and J by 1 base, with 6 bases of the junction left unmatched. The CDR3 has 17 amino acids. In germline, CDR1 is SEHNR, CDR2 FQNEAQ (reference sequence). The CDR3 spells CASSLGTGGGSNQPQHF. The CDR3 DNA is TGTGCCAGCAGCTTAGGAACAGGGGGGGGAAGCAATCAGCCCCAGCATTTT.

This chain links TRBV18 with TRBJ1-2; 8 positions match TRBD1. This CDR3 contains 15 residues. The germline gives CDR1 KGHSH, CDR2 LQKENI. The junction had 3 bases not matched to a gene; V was cut back by 3 bases and J by 0 bases. The CDR3 sequence: CASSPLDRANYGYTF. In DNA form, the CDR3 reads TGTGCCAGCTCACCCCTGGACAGGGCTAACTATGGCTACACCTTC.

The V and J genes are TRBV9 and TRBJ2-2; 7 bases map to TRBD2. The CDR3 is made up of 17 amino acids. Germline values: CDR1 SGDLS, CDR2 YYNGEE. With 4 bases clipped from V and 0 bases from J, the junction kept 9 bases outside the gene matches. In DNA, the CDR3 is TGTGCCAGCAGCCGGGGGGTGAGCCGCTCGAACACCGGGGAGCTGTTTTTT. Amino acids: CASSRGVSRSNTGELFF.

This chain uses TRBV18 with TRBJ2-1, with 13 bases fitting TRBD2. This CDR3 region has 17 residues. Germline CDR1 reads KGHSH; CDR2 reads LQKENI. V lost 3 bases, J lost 7 bases, and 9 bases stayed unmatched. Here the CDR3 DNA reads TGTGCCAGCTCACCCCGAAGAACTAGCGGGGGGGCTAATGAGCAGTTCTTC. Protein sequence: CASSPRRTSGGANEQFF.

This clone has only a few counts. This chain joins TRBV6-5 and TRBJ1-1; 8 positions match TRBD1. In germline, CDR1 is MNHEY, CDR2 SVGAGI. With 6 bases clipped from V and 7 bases from J, the junction kept 7 bases outside the gene matches. The CDR3 has 13 amino acids. The CDR3 reads CASSWGTGGEAFF. Here the CDR3 DNA reads TGTGCCAGCAGCTGGGGGACAGGTGGTGAAGCTTTCTTT.

The CDR3 region has the DNA TGTGCCAGCAGCTCCCTTCGAGCATTGAATGAGCAGTTCTTC. The encoded protein is CASSSLRALNEQFF. The V gene is TRBV7-2, the J gene TRBJ2-1; D is ambiguous. This CDR3 region has 14 residues. V lost 4 bases and J 7 bases, leaving 14 bases between the germline ends. Germline V lookup: CDR1 SGHTA, CDR2 FQGNSA.

The chain uses TRBV5-1 and TRBJ1-2; 10 bases fit TRBD1. This CDR3 has 16 amino acids. Germline assignment: CDR1 SGHRS and CDR2 YFSETQ. The trim removed 0 bases at V and 7 bases at J, leaving 9 bases unmatched. Written as DNA, the CDR3 is TGCGCCAGCAGCTTGGCAACCGGGACAGGGGTTGGTGGCTACACCTTC. Translation: CASSLATGTGVGGYTF.

CDR3 in amino acids: CASSSEIDRVGEQYF. In DNA, the CDR3 is TGTGCCAGCAGTTCGGAAATCGACAGGGTTGGGGAGCAGTACTTC. The chain employs TRBV27 and TRBJ2-7, with 7 bases lining up with TRBD1. V was pared by 4 bases and J by 7 bases, with 13 bases of the junction left unmatched. Germline V lookup: CDR1 MNHEY, CDR2 SMNVEV (reference sequence). The length of the CDR3 is 15 residues.

The rearrangement uses TRBV5-8 and TRBJ1-6; a weak D match, TRBD1 (6 bases). The germline CDR1 and CDR2 sequences are SGHTS and YDEGEE. CDR3 size: 14 residues. The V gene lost 3 bases and the J gene lost 10 bases, with 14 bases spanning the gap. Here the CDR3 DNA reads TGTGCCAGCAGCTCTTTCCAGGGGAGATCACCCCTCCACTTT. This encodes CASSSFQGRSPLHF.

This sequence joins TRBV5-1 and TRBJ1-4, with 10 bases that match TRBD1. The CDR3 length is 16 residues. The V gene's germline CDR1 is SGHRS and CDR2 YFSETQ. The junction had 9 bases not matched to a gene; V was cut back by 7 bases and J by 3 bases. DNA of the CDR3: TGCGCCAGCTCTAAGACAGGGGGCTGGGCTAATGAAAAACTGTTTTTT. Amino acid sequence: CASSKTGGWANEKLFF. Variable domain in full (rest from reference TRBV5-1 and TRBJ1-4): KAGVTQTPRYLIKTRGQQVTLSCSPISGHRSVSWYQQTPGQGLQFLFEYFSETQRNKGNFPGRFSGRQFSNSRSEMNVSTLELGDSALYLCASSKTGGWANEKLFFGSGTQLSVL.

The chain has TRBV9 and TRBJ1-6; D is ambiguous. Germline V gene lookup returns CDR1 SGDLS and CDR2 YYNGEE. Trimming stripped 0 bases from V and 12 bases from J, with 16 bases between. The CDR3 is made up of 15 amino acids. For the CDR3, the DNA is TGTGCCAGCAGCGTAGTCAGTGGGCCTTCGGAACCCCTCCACTTT. Amino acid sequence: CASSVVSGPSEPLHF. Looking up the rest from reference TRBV9 and TRBJ1-6 gives the full variable domain: DSGVTQTPKHLITATGQRVTLRCSPRSGDLSVYWYQQSLDQGLQFLIQYYNGEERAKGNILERFSAQQFPDLHSELNLSSLELGDSALYFCASSVVSGPSEPLHFGNGTRLTVT.

This rearrangement joins TRBV30 to TRBJ2-7; 7 positions match TRBD2. The V segment lost 3 bases and the J segment 9 bases; nucleotides outside the gene matches: 26. From germline, CDR1 is GTSNPN and CDR2 SVGIG (reference sequence). The CDR3 contains 18 residues. CDR3 in amino acids: CAWSPTVQPGTMGGVQYF. As DNA, the CDR3 is TGTGCCTGGAGCCCTACCGTCCAACCGGGAACTATGGGGGGGGTGCAGTACTTC.

The chain recombines TRBV25-1 with TRBJ2-2; 9 positions agree with TRBD2. V dropped 7 bases and J dropped 4; count of bases not matched to a gene: 4. The CDR3 sequence is 14 residues long. CDR1 is MGHDK and CDR2 is SYGVNS in the germline V gene. The CDR3: CASNPAGGTGELFF. As DNA, the CDR3 is TGTGCCAGCAACCCAGCGGGGGGCACCGGGGAGCTGTTTTTT. The variable domain in full, with the rest retrieved from reference TRBV25-1 and TRBJ2-2, is EADIYQTPRYLVIGTGKKITLECSQTMGHDKMYWYQQDPGMELHLIHYSYGVNSTEKGDLSSESTVSRIRTEHFPLTLESARPSHTSQYLCASNPAGGTGELFFGEGSRLTVL.

The CDR3 is CASSRARGVPFSSNQPQHF. For the CDR3, the DNA is TGTGCCAGCAGCCGGGCCCGGGGGGTGCCCTTTTCTAGCAATCAGCCCCAGCATTTT. V is TRBV28 and J is TRBJ1-5, with TRBD1 as a possible D gene (5 bases). There are 19 residues in the CDR3. Trimming took off 6 bases at V and 0 bases at J, with 24 bases between the two ends. Per the germline V gene, CDR1 is MDHEN and CDR2 is SYDVKM.

The genes are TRBV15 and TRBJ1-1; 9 bases are shared with TRBD1. The V gene's germline CDR1 is LNHNV and CDR2 YYDKDF (reference sequence). The length of the CDR3 is 13 residues. V lost 9 bases, J lost 4 bases, and 6 bases stayed unmatched. CDR3 residues: CATLEDRGTEAFF. The CDR3 DNA sequence: TGTGCCACTCTAGAGGACAGGGGCACTGAAGCTTTCTTT.

The chain couples TRBV7-2 to TRBJ2-2, with a possible D match to TRBD2 (6 bases). CDR3 length equals 15 residues. The germline V gene encodes CDR1 SGHTA and CDR2 FQGNSA. Trimming shortened V by 0 bases and J by 4 bases, and 9 bases separated the two germline ends. The CDR3 nucleotides are TGTGCCAGCAGCTTAGCCGGGGGACGCACCGGGGAGCTGTTTTTT. Translating gives CASSLAGGRTGELFF.

The chain uses TRBV28 and TRBJ2-7; no reliable D call. The germline CDR1 and CDR2 sequences are MDHEN and SYDVKM. This CDR3 is 12 amino acids long. V lost 3 bases and J 4 bases, leaving 7 bases between the germline ends. The CDR3 protein is CASSLQNYEQYF. DNA of the CDR3: TGTGCCAGCAGTTTGCAGAATTACGAGCAGTACTTC.